This TCR beta chain is from a study of regulatory and conventional T cells in breast cancer (dated by TCRdb to between 2014 and 2016). To prepare the library, PCR was applied. Reads for this sample came from an Illumina MiSeq. TCRdb trimmed public reads at Q25 via fastp, called clones via MiXCR and kept in-frame beta chains. Each record represents a unique CDR3 protein, reported with the most common genes and DNA among its rows. In all, the sample holds more than 15,000 distinct CDR3 sequences, and 32% of those were seen once. Of the sample, around 1.5% is held by the ten largest clones. Reading from cysteine to phenylalanine, the CDR3 counts 15 amino acids. The CDR3 DNA has 45 bases and is translated from base 1. CDR1 and CDR2, per the germline V gene, are SGDLS and YYNGEE. V loses 4 bases, J loses 5 bases, and the germline ends lie 17 bases apart. To note about this clonotype: Its antigen has not been determined. Nothing much larger sits one base from this clone, and base qualities are not available.

Sequencing was performed on conventional T cells from blood. The source of this sequence is a female donor in good health. Recombination joined TRBV9 with TRBJ2-3, with the D gene not clear enough to name. The sequenced DNA is TGTGCCAGCAGCCCCCTGACACCAGCGATAGATACGCAGTATTTT. Its protein is CASSPLTPAIDTQYF.